The rows below give T cell receptor beta chains drawn from one sample of a study of glioma-infiltrating T cells after dendritic cell vaccination. TCRdb's copy holds only in-frame clones and misses some; the assay was immunoSEQ multiplex PCR. The repertoire consists of 75,000 to 95,000 clones, with 75% to 90% occurring once and the leading ten covering approximately 2%. Sequenced here: blood, sampled after dendritic cell vaccination. All receptors derive from a human donor with glioblastoma. CDR3s include the opening cysteine and the closing phenylalanine or tryptophan. The D gene is left open where the match is weak.

CASSSNRYNEQFF,NA,TRBV13
CASSVGTGGANEQFF,TRBD1,TRBV6-1
CASSGDRGNTEAFF,TRBD1,TRBV5-6
CASSRGGRDTQYF,NA,TRBV25-1
CASSLNPGRGAFF,NA,TRBV7-9
CASSFAYLAGGEDTQYF,TRBD2,TRBV5-1
CASLEEGSRPQHF,NA,TRBV2
CASSPSSGATEAFF,NA,TRBV18
CASRTGAYEQYF,TRBD1,TRBV2
CASSPGQGTEKLFF,TRBD1,TRBV6-5
CASSLGRTSGRFYNEQFF,TRBD2,TRBV11-2
CASSYDRGYQETQYF,TRBD1,TRBV6-5
CASSSHPLFSRVKYEKLFF,NA,TRBV7-9
CASSEWQGQETQYF,NA,TRBV6-1
CASSRSRTSDYNEQFF,TRBD2,TRBV5-1
CASSPLGGHSYSNQPQHF,NA,TRBV18
CASSVVAGGDNEQFF,TRBD2,TRBV9
CASSGVFGGVYNEQFF,TRBD2,TRBV5-1
CASSSRGASGSTDTQYF,TRBD2,TRBV7-9
CASSDTTSTDTQYF,NA,TRBV2
CASSLGPGRGNSNQPQHF,NA,TRBV7-9
CASSGAGPNTEAFF,NA,TRBV5-1